These 13 T cell receptor beta chains originate from one sample sequenced in a study of cytomegalovirus exposure and HLA in healthy donors. Measured with immunoSEQ multiplex PCR; TCRdb has only the in-frame clones, and not every one. Of some 67,000 clones listed, approximately 94% are singletons. Sequenced: PBMCs. The source is a woman between 18 and 30 years old in good health and CMV-seronegative.

This sequence joins TRBV11-2 and TRBJ2-5; 11 bases are a match to TRBD1. The CDR3 sequence is 15 residues long. Germline CDR1 reads SGHAT; CDR2 reads FQNNGV. The V gene end was trimmed by 5 bases and the J gene end by 4 bases; junction bases not matched to a gene: 6. CDR3 amino acids: CASSRSGTGGETQYF. Here the CDR3 DNA reads TGTGCCAGCAGCAGGTCCGGGACAGGGGGAGAGACCCAGTACTTC.

V and J are TRBV27 and TRBJ2-5; D is perhaps TRBD1 (5 bases). V was shortened by 0 bases and J by 7 bases, with 15 bases between the two germline ends. CDR3 length equals 15 residues. Germline V gene sequence: CDR1 MNHEY, CDR2 SMNVEV (reference sequence). CDR3 coding DNA: TGTGCCAGCAGTTTATCGATAAGGGGTAGGGGGACCCAGTACTTC. Translating gives CASSLSIRGRGTQYF.

The J gene is TRBJ2-5, the V gene TRBV5-6; D is uncertain. CDR1 and CDR2 from the germline V gene are SGHDT and YYEEEE. This CDR3 comprises 12 residues. V dropped 2 bases and J dropped 5 bases, with 7 bases sitting between them. The CDR3 DNA reads as TGTGCCAGCAGCTTAGCCTGGGAGACCCAGTACTTC. This codes for CASSLAWETQYF.

This clone was seen once. The chain is built from TRBV2 and TRBJ2-1; D unclear. The CDR3 is made up of 16 amino acids. The germline gives CDR1 SNHLY, CDR2 FYNNEI. Trimming stripped 2 bases from V and 1 base from J, with 12 bases between. As DNA, the CDR3 is TGTGCCAGCAGTGAAACGGTTCTCGGTTCCTACAATGAGCAGTTCTTC. Amino acids: CASSETVLGSYNEQFF.

V and J are TRBV5-6 and TRBJ2-2; 9 nucleotides align to TRBD2. J was trimmed by 5 bases and V by 4 bases; bases with no gene match: 6. The CDR3 runs 15 residues. Germline V lookup: CDR1 SGHDT, CDR2 YYEEEE. Here the CDR3 reads CASSGGGAATGELFF. The CDR3 DNA reads TGTGCCAGCAGCGGCGGGGGGGCGGCGACCGGGGAGCTGTTTTTT.

The chain couples TRBV6-1 to TRBJ1-2; D unresolved. The CDR3 is 13 residues long. Germline lookup yields CDR1 MNHNS and CDR2 SASEGT. V was trimmed by 4 bases and J by 0 bases, leaving 6 bases between them. In DNA form, the CDR3 reads TGTGCCAGCAGTGCCGGGACTAACTATGGCTACACCTTC. Translation gives CASSAGTNYGYTF.

The DNA for the CDR3 is TGTGCCAGCAGCTTAGGGGGACAGGCGACGGGAGATACGCAGTATTTT. As protein: CASSLGGQATGDTQYF. The chain recombines TRBV7-6 with TRBJ2-3; 8 bases line up with TRBD1. V lost 1 base, J lost 5 bases, and 8 bases stayed unmatched. Germline CDR1 SGHVS, CDR2 FNYEAQ. The CDR3 loop spans 16 amino acids.

This chain connects TRBV7-2 to TRBJ2-5; maybe TRBD1 (6 bases). V lost 5 bases and J 4 bases, leaving 23 bases between the germline ends. The CDR3 runs to 17 residues. In germline, CDR1 is SGHTA, CDR2 FQGNSA. The CDR3 DNA reads as TGTGCCAGCAGCCCGACCGCGTCAGGGGTGTCCGGAGAGACCCAGTACTTC. Translated: CASSPTASGVSGETQYF.

The rearrangement uses TRBV4-1 and TRBJ2-2, with D possibly matching TRBD2 (6 bases). V lost 3 bases and J 1 base, leaving 9 bases between the germline ends. CDR3 length: 15 residues. Germline V gives CDR1 MGHRA, CDR2 YSYEKL. The CDR3 reads CASSHRGGNTGELFF. As DNA, the CDR3 is TGCGCCAGCAGCCATAGGGGAGGGAACACCGGGGAGCTGTTTTTT.

The chain uses TRBV4-3 and TRBJ1-5; 7 positions match TRBD1. V lost 3 bases, J lost 7 bases, and 9 bases stayed unmatched. The V gene's germline CDR1 is LGHNA and CDR2 YSLEER. This CDR3 has 15 amino acids. The CDR3 here is CASSQDRSSPQPQHF. The DNA for the CDR3 is TGCGCCAGCAGCCAGGACAGGAGTTCGCCGCAGCCCCAGCATTTT.

The gene calls are TRBV5-8 and TRBJ1-5; 7 bases agree with TRBD1. The germline V gene encodes CDR1 SGHTS and CDR2 YDEGEE. V trimming: 4 bases; J trimming: 0 bases; junction bases outside the gene matches: 7. There are 16 residues in the CDR3. The chain's CDR3 is CASSPNRGLSNQPQHF. The DNA of the CDR3 is TGTGCCAGCAGCCCAAACAGGGGCCTTAGCAATCAGCCCCAGCATTTT.

The chain is built from TRBV4-1 and TRBJ1-2, with 9 bases identical to TRBD1. The V gene's germline CDR1 is MGHRA and CDR2 YSYEKL. This CDR3 has 17 amino acids. V shed 0 bases and J 4 bases; nucleotides not matched to a gene: 9. CDR3 in DNA: TGCGCCAGCAGCCAAGATCCGGCACAGGGGGCCAGCTATGGCTACACCTTC. Translating it yields CASSQDPAQGASYGYTF.

The chain employs TRBV4-1 and TRBJ2-5; 8 bases agree with TRBD1. The V gene's germline CDR1 is MGHRA and CDR2 YSYEKL. The CDR3 has 16 amino acids. V gave up 4 bases and J gave up 3 bases; unmatched junction bases: 10. DNA of the CDR3: TGCGCCAGCAGCCCTCAGACAGGGGCCTCTAAAGAGACCCAGTACTTC. Translated, it gives CASSPQTGASKETQYF.